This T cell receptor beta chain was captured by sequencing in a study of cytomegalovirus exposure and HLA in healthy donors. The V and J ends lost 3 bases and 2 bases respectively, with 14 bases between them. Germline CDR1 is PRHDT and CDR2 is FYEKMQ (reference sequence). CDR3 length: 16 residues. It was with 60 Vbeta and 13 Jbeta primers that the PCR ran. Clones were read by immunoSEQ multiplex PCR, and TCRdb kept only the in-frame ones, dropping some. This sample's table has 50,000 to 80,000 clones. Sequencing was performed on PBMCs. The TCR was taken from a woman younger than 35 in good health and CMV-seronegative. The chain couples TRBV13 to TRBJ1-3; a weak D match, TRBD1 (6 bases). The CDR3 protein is CASSFRQAFAGNTIYF. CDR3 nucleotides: TGTGCCAGCAGCTTCAGACAGGCTTTTGCTGGAAACACCATATATTTT.